The 14 T cell receptor beta chains reported below all come from one sample, sequenced in a study of T-cell memory formation after mild COVID-19. TCRdb reanalysed the 5' RACE reads using MiXCR and keeps one entry per CDR3 protein. The table includes roughly 130,000 distinct CDR3 sequences, 16% detected once. Sequenced: PBMCs or a T cell subset sorted from them (not recorded which). Receptor source: an adult woman who had mild COVID-19 (a few samples of this study predate the infection). Cell type and time point are not known.

The DNA of the CDR3 is TGTGCCAGCAGTTTAAGTAGCGGGGTGACAGATACGCAGTATTTT. Its protein product is CASSLSSGVTDTQYF. This chain connects TRBV12-3 or TRBV12-4 to TRBJ2-3; 8 bases map to TRBD2. The CDR3 is 15 amino acids. With 2 bases clipped from V and 3 bases from J, the junction kept 4 bases outside the gene matches.

The V and J genes are TRBV11-1 and TRBJ1-1; 7 nucleotides line up with TRBD1. V shed 6 bases, J shed 7 bases, and the junction held 11 bases outside the gene matches. The CDR3 is 14 amino acids. The germline CDR1 and CDR2 sequences are SGHAT and FQDESV (reference sequence). In DNA form, the CDR3 reads TGTGCCAGCAGAGTAGGGCCCGACAGGGATGAAGCTTTCTTT. This translates into CASRVGPDRDEAFF.

The chain links TRBV12-5 to TRBJ2-3; D unclear. The V and J ends lost 1 base and 0 bases respectively, with 5 bases between them. This CDR3 has 14 amino acids. CDR1 LGHNT and CDR2 FRNRAP come from the germline V gene. This CDR3 reads CASGLDLSTDTQYF. The CDR3 region has the DNA TGTGCTAGTGGTTTGGACCTTAGCACAGATACGCAGTATTTT. Drawing the rest from reference TRBV12-5 and TRBJ2-3, the complete variable domain is DARVTQTPRHKVTEMGQEVTMRCQPILGHNTVFWYRQTMMQGLELLAYFRNRAPLDDSGMPKDRFSAEMPDATLATLKIQPSEPRDSAVYFCASGLDLSTDTQYFGPGTRLTVL.

This chain links TRBV5-1 with TRBJ2-2; D ambiguous. Germline CDR1 reads SGHRS; CDR2 reads YFSETQ. This CDR3 has 13 amino acids. Trimming took off 5 bases at V and 0 bases at J, with 5 bases between the two ends. The CDR3 region is CASRVANTGELFF. CDR3 coding DNA: TGCGCCAGCAGAGTTGCGAACACCGGGGAGCTGTTTTTT.

This clonotype was counted a few times. The chain joins TRBV25-1 to TRBJ2-5; tentatively, D is TRBD1 (6 bases). CDR3 length: 18 amino acids. CDR1 is MGHDK, CDR2 SYGVNS, per germline. V was pared by 2 bases and J by 3 bases, with 22 bases between. The CDR3 loop is CASSEEGWRRGIEETQYF. For the CDR3, the DNA is TGTGCCAGCAGTGAAGAGGGCTGGCGCAGGGGAATTGAAGAGACCCAGTACTTC.

This clonotype was seen a handful of times. The rearrangement links TRBV10-3 to TRBJ2-3; D is unresolved. Per the germline V gene, CDR1 is ENHRY and CDR2 is SYGVKD. Trimming left V 7 bases short and J 1 base short, with 18 bases between. The CDR3 length is 16 residues. In DNA, the CDR3 is TGTGCCATCAAGGTTGGTCAGCCTCGGGGCACAGATACGCAGTATTTT. This translates into CAIKVGQPRGTDTQYF.

The sample holds a few counts of this clonotype. CDR3 nucleotides: TGTGCCAGCAGTTACGGCACAGGGGGTTACAATGAGCAGTTCTTC. Translated, it gives CASSYGTGGYNEQFF. The chain links TRBV6-5 to TRBJ2-1, with 8 bases matching TRBD1. J gave up 4 bases and V 2 bases, and 4 bases lay outside the gene matches. Looked up from germline, CDR1 is MNHEY and CDR2 is SVGAGI. This CDR3 is 15 amino acids long.

This clonotype was counted only a few times. The rearrangement links TRBV5-1 to TRBJ2-3; 7 nucleotides match TRBD2. The V segment lost 4 bases and the J segment 4 bases; nucleotides outside the gene matches: 6. Per germline, CDR1 SGHRS and CDR2 YFSETQ. This CDR3 region has 14 residues. The CDR3 reads CASSRGEGADTQYF. In nucleotides, the CDR3 is TGCGCCAGCAGCAGAGGGGAGGGCGCAGATACGCAGTATTTT. Variable domain in full (rest from reference TRBV5-1 and TRBJ2-3): KAGVTQTPRYLIKTRGQQVTLSCSPISGHRSVSWYQQTPGQGLQFLFEYFSETQRNKGNFPGRFSGRQFSNSRSEMNVSTLELGDSALYLCASSRGEGADTQYFGPGTRLTVL.

This clonotype appeared a few times. The chain employs TRBV11-2 and TRBJ2-2; the D is unclear. Trimming removed 5 bases at V and 3 bases at J, with 7 bases between. The CDR3 is 13 residues long. In germline, CDR1 is SGHAT, CDR2 FQNNGV. The CDR3, as DNA: TGTGCCAGCAGCCCCGCTCACACCGGGGAGCTGTTTTTT. Translated: CASSPAHTGELFF.

This sequence joins TRBV7-2 and TRBJ1-5; D is uncertain. Looked up from germline, CDR1 is SGHTA and CDR2 is FQGNSA. The V and J ends lost 1 base and 6 bases respectively, with 13 bases between them. The CDR3 is 15 amino acids. This CDR3 is CASSLGLGRGQPQHF. CDR3 nucleotide sequence: TGTGCCAGCAGCTTAGGGCTGGGTCGAGGTCAGCCCCAGCATTTT. Together with reference TRBV7-2 and TRBJ1-5, the CDR3 gives the full variable domain: GAGVSQSPSNKVTEKGKDVELRCDPISGHTALYWYRQSLGQGLEFLIYFQGNSAPDKSGLPSDRFSAERTGGSVSTLTIQRTQQEDSAVYLCASSLGLGRGQPQHFGDGTRLSIL.

The genes are TRBV5-6 and TRBJ1-5; D might be TRBD1 (5 bases). Trimming shortened V by 4 bases and J by 1 base, and 18 bases separated the two germline ends. The CDR3 covers 17 residues. CDR1 SGHDT and CDR2 YYEEEE come from the germline V gene. CDR3 coding DNA: TGTGCCAGCAGCCTGCGGGCAGGGCCCAAAAGCAATCAGCCCCAGCATTTT. It codes for CASSLRAGPKSNQPQHF.

The rearrangement links TRBV7-2 to TRBJ2-5; TRBD2 aligns across 9 bases. Germline lookup yields CDR1 SGHTA and CDR2 FQGNSA. The junction had 7 bases not matched to a gene; V was cut back by 0 bases and J by 5 bases. The CDR3 consists of 16 residues. CDR3 protein: CASSLARTSASETQYF. In DNA form, the CDR3 reads TGTGCCAGCAGCTTAGCGAGGACTAGCGCCTCGGAGACCCAGTACTTC.

The CDR3 bases are TGTGCCAGCAGCTTATTATCTAGCGGGGGCCTCTCTGGGGCCAACGTCCTGACTTTC. Protein sequence: CASSLLSSGGLSGANVLTF. The rearrangement uses TRBV7-2 and TRBJ2-6, with 10 bases aligning to TRBD2. The germline CDR1 and CDR2 sequences are SGHTA and FQGNSA. Unmatched junction bases numbered 7, after V lost 2 bases and J lost 0 bases. The CDR3 has 19 residues.

J is TRBJ2-5 and V is TRBV5-6; D ambiguous. Germline CDR1 and CDR2: SGHDT and YYEEEE. Trimming cost V 4 bases and J 4 bases, with 8 bases left between them. The length of the CDR3 is 12 residues. CDR3 DNA sequence: TGTGCCAGCAGCATCCCCACAGAGACCCAGTACTTC. Amino acids: CASSIPTETQYF.